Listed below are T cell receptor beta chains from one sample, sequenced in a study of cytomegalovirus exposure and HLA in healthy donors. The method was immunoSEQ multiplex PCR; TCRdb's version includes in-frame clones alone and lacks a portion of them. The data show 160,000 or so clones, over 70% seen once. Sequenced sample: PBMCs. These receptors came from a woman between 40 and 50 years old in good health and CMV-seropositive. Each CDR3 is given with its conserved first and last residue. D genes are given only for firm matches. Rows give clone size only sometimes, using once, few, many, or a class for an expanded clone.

TGTGCCAGTAGTGGGGGACAAGCAGGAGCTCCCCACACAGATACGCAGTATTTT | CASSGGQAGAPHTDTQYF | TRBV19 | NA | NA | TRBJ2-3
TGTGCCAGCAGCCAAGAGGGGGCCGGGGATGGCTACACCTTC | CASSQEGAGDGYTF | TRBV2 | TRBD1 | NA | TRBJ1-2
TGTGCCAGCAGCGACGGACTAGCGGGGAGCACAGATACGCAGTATTTT | CASSDGLAGSTDTQYF | TRBV9 | TRBD2 | NA | TRBJ2-3
TGCGCCAGCCGCCGATCCGGACAGGGGGGAAACACCATATATTTT | CASRRSGQGGNTIYF | TRBV4-1 | TRBD1 | NA | TRBJ1-3
TGTGCCAGTAGTATCAAAGCAGCGGCCGGGGAGCTGTTTTTT | CASSIKAAAGELFF | TRBV19 | NA | few | TRBJ2-2
TGTGCCAGCAGCTCGCAGGGGGGCTCAAATCAGCCCCAGCATTTT | CASSSQGGSNQPQHF | TRBV7-2 | TRBD1 | NA | TRBJ1-5
TGCAGCGTCTCCCTGACAGGAGATAATTCACCCCTCCACTTT | CSVSLTGDNSPLHF | TRBV29-1 | NA | few | TRBJ1-6
TGCGCCAGCAGCTTGGGTGTCGAGGTGTCCTACGAGCAGTACTTC | CASSLGVEVSYEQYF | TRBV5-1 | NA | few | TRBJ2-7
TGTGCCAGCAGCTTGGTGGGTAGGGGTTACGCCAATGAGCAGTTCTTC | CASSLVGRGYANEQFF | TRBV5-4 | NA | NA | TRBJ2-1
TGCGCCAGCAGAAAAGCCGGGACAGGGGAATTTTATGGCTACACCTTC | CASRKAGTGEFYGYTF | TRBV5-1 | TRBD1 | NA | TRBJ1-2
TGTGCCAGCAGCTCGGGGCGGGGACTAGCGGTCAATGAGCAGTTCTTC | CASSSGRGLAVNEQFF | TRBV5-4 | TRBD2 | few | TRBJ2-1
TGTGCCAGCAGGGGGACTAGCGGCATCTCTGGGGCCAACGTCCTGACTTTC | CASRGTSGISGANVLTF | TRBV11-1 | TRBD2 | NA | TRBJ2-6
TGCGCCAGCGATCATCATGGGCTACCCCCCAGAGATACGCAGTATTTT | CASDHHGLPPRDTQYF | TRBV10-1 | NA | NA | TRBJ2-3
TGTGCCAGCAGTTTCTCCGGTGGCTATGGCTACACCTTC | CASSFSGGYGYTF | TRBV28 | NA | NA | TRBJ1-2
TGTGCCAGCAGCCAAGAAGGGAGTTTACGGAACACCATATATTTT | CASSQEGSLRNTIYF | TRBV4-2 | NA | NA | TRBJ1-3
TGTGCCAGCAGCTTAAGGACGCGGGACTATACGGTAGATACGCAGTATTTT | CASSLRTRDYTVDTQYF | TRBV7-2 | TRBD2 | NA | TRBJ2-3
TGTGCCAGCAGCGTAGGCGGTAACACCGGGGAGCTGTTTTTT | CASSVGGNTGELFF | TRBV9 | NA | NA | TRBJ2-2
TGTGCCATCAGTGAGTCGATCATGCAGGGGTACTCTGGAAACACCATATATTTT | CAISESIMQGYSGNTIYF | TRBV10-3 | NA | NA | TRBJ1-3
TGTTCCAGCAGCTTAACTAGTGTGGTTCCTGAAGCTTTCTTT | CSSSLTSVVPEAFF | TRBV7-9 | NA | NA | TRBJ1-1
TGTGCCAGCTCGCCGCGGTCGGAGTTAGGTAATGAGCAGTTCTTC | CASSPRSELGNEQFF | TRBV18 | NA | NA | TRBJ2-1
TGTGCCAGCAGCCCTCTAGCGGGGGGTGCGGAGCAGTACTTC | CASSPLAGGAEQYF | TRBV7-8 | TRBD2 | NA | TRBJ2-7
TGTGCCAGCAGCTTGGAACAGTACACTGAAGCTTTCTTT | CASSLEQYTEAFF | TRBV11-1 | NA | NA | TRBJ1-1
TGTGCCAGCAGGGCTCCGGGACAGGGATTGGGTGGTATTCAGTACTTC | CASRAPGQGLGGIQYF | TRBV2 | TRBD1 | NA | TRBJ2-4
TGTTCCAGCAGCTTCTCCGGGACTAGCTACGAGCAGTACTTC | CSSSFSGTSYEQYF | TRBV7-9 | TRBD2 | NA | TRBJ2-7
TGTGCCAGCAGCCCGGCGTCGGGGGGGTCCGGGGAGCTGTTTTTT | CASSPASGGSGELFF | TRBV5-6 | TRBD2 | NA | TRBJ2-2
TGCAGCGTTGCGAGTCAGGCAGGAGGGACTGAAGCTTTCTTT | CSVASQAGGTEAFF | TRBV29-1 | NA | NA | TRBJ1-1
TGCGCCAGCAGCCTACGGGGGGGCGTAGAGACCCAGTACTTC | CASSLRGGVETQYF | TRBV5-1 | TRBD2 | NA | TRBJ2-5
TGCAGCGCACAAACAGGGGGCATGGGGTACACTGAAGCTTTCTTT | CSAQTGGMGYTEAFF | TRBV29-1 | TRBD1 | few | TRBJ1-1
TGTGCCAACAAGCGCGGGGGAGACAGTCAGTACTTC | CANKRGGDSQYF | TRBV5-8 | TRBD2 | NA | TRBJ2-4
TGTGCCAGCAGTTTTGCTGGTAAACCCTCTTACGAGCAGTACTTC | CASSFAGKPSYEQYF | TRBV5-6 | NA | few | TRBJ2-7
TGTGCCAGCAGCTCCGCCGGACGGGGGGATGAAAAACTGTTTTTT | CASSSAGRGDEKLFF | TRBV7-8 | NA | NA | TRBJ1-4